This T cell receptor (beta chain) was sequenced for a study of metastatic and nonmetastatic thyroid tumors. Study background: Samples came from malignant and benign thyroid patients, and repertoires were compared across blood and tumor or nodule tissue. General study findings and limits: When malignant thyroid tumors were compared with benign nodules, TCR beta diversity was reportedly significantly higher in the malignant tumors. This held in both blood and tumor samples.

CDR1 is SQVTM and CDR2 is ANQGSEA in the germline V gene. The CDR3 runs to 14 residues. The V gene end was trimmed by 7 bases and the J gene end by 6 bases; junction bases not matched to a gene: 9. Thyroid surgery took place with no prior treatment in any patient. In the authors' methods: Using the CDR3 differences seen across clinicopathological groups, the authors built a distant-metastasis classifier for papillary thyroid cancer, which was meant to discriminate distant-metastatic patients. With MiXCR, TCRdb called clones anew from the PCR reads. What appears here as the V and J calls and clone size reflects TCRdb's work, not the paper's. The data contain fewer than 40,000 clones, about a sixth of them singletons. Many counts were recorded for this clone. Its cognate antigen is unknown.

The chain recombines TRBV29-1 with TRBJ1-1; 12 bases match TRBD1. This TCR was recovered from a female donor with papillary thyroid cancer or a benign thyroid nodule (not recorded which). Some clones in this sample may be carry-over from other donors' samples. The material sequenced was blood. The CDR3 region is CSGAGTGGLPEAFF. CDR3 DNA: TGCAGCGGGGCCGGGACAGGGGGCTTGCCTGAAGCTTTCTTT.